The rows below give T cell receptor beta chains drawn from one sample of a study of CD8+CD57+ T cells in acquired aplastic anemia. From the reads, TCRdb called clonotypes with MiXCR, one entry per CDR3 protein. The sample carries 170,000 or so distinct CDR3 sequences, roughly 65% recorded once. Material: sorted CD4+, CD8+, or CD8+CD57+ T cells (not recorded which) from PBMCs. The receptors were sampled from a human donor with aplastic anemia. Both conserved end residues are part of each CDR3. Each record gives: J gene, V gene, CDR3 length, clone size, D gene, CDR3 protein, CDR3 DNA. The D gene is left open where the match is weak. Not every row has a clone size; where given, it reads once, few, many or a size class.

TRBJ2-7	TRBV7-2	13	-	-	CASSLGAGREQYF	TGTGCCAGCAGCTTGGGGGCGGGAAGGGAGCAGTACTTC
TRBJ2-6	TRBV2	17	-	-	CASSRSPSSSGANVLTF	TGCGCCAGCAGCCGCAGCCCAAGTAGCTCTGGGGCCAACGTCCTGACTTTC
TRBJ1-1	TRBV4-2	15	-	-	CASSQDPNRNTEAFF	TGTGCCAGCAGCCAAGACCCCAATAGGAACACTGAAGCTTTCTTT
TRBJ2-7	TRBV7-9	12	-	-	CASSSGTYEQYF	TGTGCCAGCAGTTCCGGGACCTACGAGCAGTACTTC
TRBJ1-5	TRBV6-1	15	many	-	CASSEFVDRNQPQHF	TGTGCCAGCAGTGAATTTGTAGATCGCAATCAGCCCCAGCATTTT
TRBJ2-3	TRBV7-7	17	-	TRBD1	CASSPLRDREVTDTQYF	TGTGCTAGCAGCCCTCTCCGGGACAGGGAGGTCACAGATACGCAGTATTTT
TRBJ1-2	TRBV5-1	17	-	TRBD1	CASSLERTGPSKDGYTF	TGCGCCAGCAGCTTGGAAAGGACAGGGCCCTCTAAAGATGGCTACACCTTC
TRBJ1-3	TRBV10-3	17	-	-	CAISELSTQVAGNTIYF	TGTGCCATCAGTGAGTTGTCCACCCAGGTGGCTGGAAACACCATATATTTT
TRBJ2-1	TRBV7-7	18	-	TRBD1	CASSLLGQGRISYNEQFF	TGTGCCAGCAGCTTACTTGGACAGGGGAGAATCTCCTACAATGAGCAGTTCTTC
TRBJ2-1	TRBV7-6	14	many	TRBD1	CASSPGQGSDEQFF	TGTGCCAGCAGCCCAGGACAGGGTTCCGATGAGCAGTTCTTC
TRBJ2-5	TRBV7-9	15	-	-	CASSRGLEKQETQYF	TGTGCCAGCAGCCGCGGACTGGAAAAGCAAGAGACCCAGTACTTC
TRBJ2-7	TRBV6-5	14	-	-	CASSYSQGRMEQYF	TGTGCCAGCAGTTACTCGCAGGGGCGAATGGAGCAGTACTTC
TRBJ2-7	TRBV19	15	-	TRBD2	CASSRTSGYLYEQYF	TGTGCCAGTAGTAGGACTAGCGGGTATCTCTACGAGCAGTACTTC
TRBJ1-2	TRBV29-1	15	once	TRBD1	CSVENRDSLFYGYTF	TGCAGCGTTGAGAACCGGGACAGCCTTTTCTATGGCTACACCTTC
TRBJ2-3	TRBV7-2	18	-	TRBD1	CASSARDRLLGSTDTQYF	TGTGCCAGCAGCGCCCGGGACAGGCTACTGGGTAGCACAGATACGCAGTATTTT
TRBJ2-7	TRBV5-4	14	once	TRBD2	CASSSGTSDNEQYF	TGTGCCAGCAGCTCCGGGACTAGCGATAATGAGCAGTACTTC
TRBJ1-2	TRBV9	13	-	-	CASSNTGKDGYTF	TGTGCCAGCAGTAACACCGGCAAGGATGGCTACACCTTC
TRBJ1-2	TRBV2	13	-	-	CASSEVNTWGYTF	TGTGCCAGCAGTGAAGTCAACACATGGGGCTACACCTTC
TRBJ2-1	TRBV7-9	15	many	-	CASSLRGSSYNEQFF	TGTGCCAGCAGCTTAAGGGGAAGCTCCTACAATGAGCAGTTCTTC
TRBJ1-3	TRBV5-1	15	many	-	CASSLEGSRGNTIYF	TGCGCCAGCAGCTTGGAAGGGAGTCGGGGAAACACCATATATTTT
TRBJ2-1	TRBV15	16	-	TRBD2	CAASREGLAGGNEQFF	TGTGCCGCCAGCAGAGAGGGACTAGCGGGGGGCAATGAGCAGTTCTTC
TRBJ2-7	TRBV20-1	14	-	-	CSATPRGQSYEQYF	TGCAGTGCTACGCCCCGGGGACAAAGCTACGAGCAGTACTTC
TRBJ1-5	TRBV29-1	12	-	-	CSVGANNQPQHF	TGCAGCGTAGGGGCCAACAATCAGCCCCAGCATTTT
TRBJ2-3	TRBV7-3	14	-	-	CASSPPSGTDTQYF	TGTGCCAGCAGTCCCCCGTCAGGCACAGATACGCAGTATTTT
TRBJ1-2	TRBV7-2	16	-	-	CASSLEGGAIRYGYTF	TGTGCCAGCAGCTTAGAGGGGGGTGCTATTCGGTATGGCTACACCTTC
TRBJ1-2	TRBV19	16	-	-	CASSTLDSRFSYGYTF	TGTGCCAGTAGTACCCTGGACAGCCGTTTCTCCTATGGCTACACCTTC
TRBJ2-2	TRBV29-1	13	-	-	CSVRQTNTGELFF	TGCAGCGTAAGACAGACGAACACCGGGGAGCTGTTTTTT
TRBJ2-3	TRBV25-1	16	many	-	CASSDRASLSTDTQYF	TGTGCCAGCAGTGACAGGGCCAGCTTAAGCACAGATACGCAGTATTTT
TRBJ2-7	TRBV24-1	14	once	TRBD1	CATSAGTGFYEQYF	TGTGCCACCAGTGCCGGGACAGGATTTTACGAGCAGTACTTC
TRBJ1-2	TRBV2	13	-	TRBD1	CASLSEGGGSRTF	TGTGCCAGCCTAAGTGAAGGGGGCGGGTCTCGCACCTTC
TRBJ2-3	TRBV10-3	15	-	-	CATSDPGRDTDTQYF	TGTGCCACCAGTGACCCGGGACGAGACACAGATACGCAGTATTTT
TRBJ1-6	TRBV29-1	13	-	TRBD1	CSVQVGGDSPLHF	TGCAGCGTTCAAGTAGGGGGCGATTCACCCCTCCACTTT
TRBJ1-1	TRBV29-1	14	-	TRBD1	CSVKKQGAGTEAFF	TGCAGCGTCAAAAAACAGGGGGCTGGCACTGAAGCTTTCTTT
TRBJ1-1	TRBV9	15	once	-	CASSPVGGAPTEAFF	TGTGCCAGCAGCCCGGTCGGGGGGGCGCCGACTGAAGCTTTCTTT
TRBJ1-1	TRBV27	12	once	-	CASSNMVTEAFF	TGTGCCAGCAGCAACATGGTCACTGAAGCTTTCTTT
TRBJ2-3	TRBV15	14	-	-	CATSRGVLGAAQYF	TGTGCCACCAGCAGAGGGGTACTAGGGGCTGCGCAGTATTTT
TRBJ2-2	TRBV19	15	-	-	CANTKDSPNTGELFF	TGTGCCAACACAAAGGACAGTCCGAACACCGGGGAGCTGTTTTTT
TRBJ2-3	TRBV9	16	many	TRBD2	CASSGLAGGPSDTQYF	TGTGCCAGCAGCGGATTAGCGGGGGGGCCGTCAGATACGCAGTATTTT
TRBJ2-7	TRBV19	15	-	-	CASSIEATDSYEQYF	TGTGCCAGTAGTATAGAGGCCACCGATTCCTACGAGCAGTACTTC
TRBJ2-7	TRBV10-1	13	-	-	CASSVSSSYEQYF	TGCGCCAGCAGTGTGAGTAGCTCCTACGAGCAGTACTTC
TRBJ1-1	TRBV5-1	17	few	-	CASSLRFNIQGNTEAFF	TGCGCCAGCAGCTTGAGGTTTAACATCCAGGGGAACACTGAAGCTTTCTTT
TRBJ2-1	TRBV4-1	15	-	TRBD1	CASSHGQGPYNEQFF	TGCGCCAGCAGCCATGGACAGGGCCCCTACAATGAGCAGTTCTTC
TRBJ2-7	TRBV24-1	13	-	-	CATSDVAAREQYF	TGTGCCACCAGTGATGTAGCGGCCAGGGAGCAGTACTTC
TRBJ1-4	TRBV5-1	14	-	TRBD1	CASSVQGGLEKLFF	TGCGCCAGCAGCGTTCAGGGGGGACTTGAAAAACTGTTTTTT
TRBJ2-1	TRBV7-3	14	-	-	CASSIGTRDNEQFF	TGTGCCAGCAGCATCGGGACAAGAGACAATGAGCAGTTCTTC